A selection of T cell receptor beta chains follows, all from one sample in a study of beta chain features in type 1 diabetes. Libraries were prepared by immunoSEQ multiplex PCR; TCRdb keeps only in-frame clonotypes and omits some of them. The data contain 300,000 or so clones, more than 13% of them seen just once; the ten biggest clones take up over 0.015%. The sample consisted of naive CD4+ T cells from blood. All receptors derive from a man aged 30 to 45 with type 1 diabetes. Each CDR3 is given with its conserved first and last residue. The order of the fields is D gene, CDR3 length, V gene, clone size, J gene, CDR3 protein, CDR3 DNA. The D gene is left open where the match is weak. For some rows the clone size is stated as once, few or many, or as a class when expanded; others skip it.

d_call: -
cdr3_length: 14
v_call: TRBV5-1
clone_size: few
j_call: TRBJ2-7
cdr3_aa: CASSFETSTYEQYF
cdr3_nt: TGCGCCAGCAGCTTTGAGACTTCAACCTACGAGCAGTACTTC

d_call: -
cdr3_length: 16
v_call: TRBV1
clone_size: once
j_call: TRBJ2-1
cdr3_aa: CTSSQELDCSYNEQFF
cdr3_nt: TGCACCAGCAGCCAAGAACTAGATTGTTCCTACAATGAGCAGTTCTTC

d_call: TRBD2
cdr3_length: 17
v_call: TRBV19
clone_size: -
j_call: TRBJ2-2
cdr3_aa: CASSPPLTSGRAGELFF
cdr3_nt: TGTGCCAGTAGTCCTCCCCTTACTAGCGGGAGGGCCGGGGAGCTGTTTTTT

d_call: -
cdr3_length: 16
v_call: TRBV18
clone_size: -
j_call: TRBJ2-6
cdr3_aa: CASSPRRGAGANVLTF
cdr3_nt: TGTGCCAGCTCACCACGGCGGGGCGCTGGGGCCAACGTCCTGACTTTC

d_call: -
cdr3_length: 16
v_call: TRBV4-3
clone_size: -
j_call: TRBJ1-1
cdr3_aa: CASSQVSGTMNTEAFF
cdr3_nt: TGCGCCAGCAGCCAAGTGTCAGGGACTATGAACACTGAAGCTTTCTTT

d_call: -
cdr3_length: 15
v_call: TRBV21-1
clone_size: few
j_call: TRBJ1-5
cdr3_aa: CASSKVPVGNQPQHF
cdr3_nt: TGTGCCAGCAGCAAAGTACCGGTGGGCAATCAGCCCCAGCATTTT

d_call: TRBD2
cdr3_length: 14
v_call: TRBV7-2
clone_size: -
j_call: TRBJ2-5
cdr3_aa: CASSKLAGKETQYF
cdr3_nt: TGTGCCAGCAGCAAACTAGCGGGAAAAGAGACCCAGTACTTC

d_call: TRBD1
cdr3_length: 18
v_call: TRBV29-1
clone_size: -
j_call: TRBJ2-2
cdr3_aa: CSVAENRGRFRRAGELFF
cdr3_nt: TGCAGCGTTGCGGAGAACAGGGGGCGTTTTCGACGCGCCGGGGAGCTGTTTTTT

d_call: -
cdr3_length: 14
v_call: TRBV19
clone_size: few
j_call: TRBJ1-1
cdr3_aa: CASSYDGINTEAFF
cdr3_nt: TGTGCCAGTAGCTATGACGGGATTAACACTGAAGCTTTCTTT

d_call: TRBD2
cdr3_length: 16
v_call: TRBV4-2
clone_size: -
j_call: TRBJ2-2
cdr3_aa: CASSHLSGRAPGELFF
cdr3_nt: TGTGCCAGCAGCCATCTAAGCGGGAGGGCCCCCGGGGAGCTGTTTTTT

d_call: -
cdr3_length: 14
v_call: TRBV7-3
clone_size: few
j_call: TRBJ2-6
cdr3_aa: CASSSTTGANVLTF
cdr3_nt: TGTGCCAGCAGCTCAACCACTGGGGCCAACGTCCTGACTTTC

d_call: -
cdr3_length: 16
v_call: TRBV4-1
clone_size: -
j_call: TRBJ1-5
cdr3_aa: CASSPRTVFGNQPQHF
cdr3_nt: TGCGCCAGCAGCCCTCGGACAGTGTTCGGCAATCAGCCCCAGCATTTT

d_call: TRBD2
cdr3_length: 17
v_call: TRBV5-6
clone_size: few
j_call: TRBJ2-1
cdr3_aa: CASSLNTGTSVYNEQFF
cdr3_nt: TGTGCCAGCAGCCTGAACACCGGGACTAGCGTCTACAATGAGCAGTTCTTC

d_call: -
cdr3_length: 16
v_call: TRBV19
clone_size: -
j_call: TRBJ2-6
cdr3_aa: CASSRRPVPGANVLTF
cdr3_nt: TGTGCCAGTAGTAGGCGGCCGGTTCCTGGGGCCAACGTCCTGACTTTC

d_call: TRBD1
cdr3_length: 16
v_call: TRBV5-1
clone_size: few
j_call: TRBJ2-1
cdr3_aa: CASSLDPGQGRNEQFF
cdr3_nt: TGCGCCAGCAGCTTGGACCCTGGACAGGGTCGAAATGAGCAGTTCTTC